These 14 T cell receptor beta chains were all obtained from the same sample, sequenced in a study of T cells in Graves' hyperthyroidism and ophthalmopathy. The CDR3 regions of TCR beta were amplified from RNA transcripts. HTBI primers were used for first-round RT-PCR of the TCR CDR3. One entry per CDR3 protein, called by TCRdb with MiXCR from the multiplex PCR reads. The sample lists 250,000 to 300,000 distinct CDR3 sequences; approximately 19% were seen once. The sample was blood. All receptors derive from a middle-aged man with Graves' ophthalmopathy.

This clonotype has a handful of counts. The J gene is TRBJ2-1, the V gene TRBV12-3 or TRBV12-4, with D maybe TRBD2 (5 bases). Trimming removed 6 bases at V and 12 bases at J, with 15 bases between. This CDR3 region has 12 residues. CDR3 in amino acids: CASSRGMWWQFF. CDR3 DNA sequence: TGTGCCAGCAGCCGAGGGATGTGGTGGCAGTTCTTC.

This clonotype was counted at least ten times. This rearrangement joins TRBV5-5 to TRBJ2-7, with a weak D call TRBD1 (5 bases). V lost 6 bases and J 2 bases, leaving 15 bases between the germline ends. This CDR3 contains 14 residues. CDR1 is SGHKS, CDR2 YYEKEE, per germline (reference sequence). The CDR3, as DNA: TGTGCCAGCACCATGCAGTGGGGCGCCTACGAGCAGTACTTC. Amino acid sequence: CASTMQWGAYEQYF.

This clonotype was detected a few times. The CDR3 DNA follows: TGTGCCAGCAGCTTAAATAGGGTACTAGGGAGCTCCTACGAGCAGTACTTC. It encodes CASSLNRVLGSSYEQYF. V is TRBV13 and J is TRBJ2-7, with D maybe TRBD2 (5 bases). Germline CDR1 PRHDT, CDR2 FYEKMQ (reference sequence). V was trimmed by 2 bases and J by 0 bases, leaving 17 bases between them. This CDR3 has 17 residues.

The V gene is TRBV28, the J gene TRBJ2-1, with TRBD2 matching 12 bases. J gave up 9 bases and V 9 bases, and 9 bases lay outside the gene matches. The CDR3 spans 14 residues. CDR1 MDHEN and CDR2 SYDVKM come from the germline V gene. CDR3 DNA: TGTGCCAGTAAAAGGACTAGCGGGAAGAGTGAGCAGTTCTTC. This gives the protein CASKRTSGKSEQFF. The full variable domain, with the rest looked up from reference TRBV28 and TRBJ2-1, is DVKVTQSSRYLVKRTGEKVFLECVQDMDHENMFWYRQDPGLGLRLIYFSYDVKMKEKGDIPEGYSVSREKKERFSLILESASTNQTSMYLCASKRTSGKSEQFFGPGTRLTVL.

To note about this clonotype: One junction end does not reproduce the germline sequence, and a read error may be involved. This sequence joins TRBV7-7 and TRBJ2-5, with 8 bases matching TRBD1. The CDR3 sequence is 14 residues long. Looked up from germline, CDR1 is SSHAT and CDR2 is FNYEAQ (reference sequence). The CDR3 reads CASSPDRGGETQYF. The DNA for the CDR3 is TGTGCTAGCAGCCCTGACAGGGGAGGAGAGACCCAGTACTTC.

This clonotype was counted at least ten times. The V and J genes are TRBV2 and TRBJ2-7; TRBD1 matches 7 bases. The CDR3 sequence is 14 residues long. The germline gives CDR1 SNHLY, CDR2 FYNNEI. V shed 3 bases, J shed 3 bases, and the junction held 5 bases outside the gene matches. The DNA for the CDR3 is TGTGCCAGCAGTGATTTAGGGGGCAACTACGAGCAGTACTTC. This encodes CASSDLGGNYEQYF.

J is TRBJ1-6 and V is TRBV30; D gene uncertain. The V and J ends lost 5 bases and 0 bases respectively, with 14 bases between them. From germline, CDR1 is GTSNPN and CDR2 SVGIG (reference sequence). The CDR3 length is 16 residues. Here the CDR3 DNA reads TGTGCCTGGTCTGACGGTGGAAGCTCCTATAATTCACCCCTCCACTTT. This sequence encodes CAWSDGGSSYNSPLHF.

This clonotype has a handful of counts. The chain employs TRBV28 and TRBJ1-6; D might be TRBD1 (6 bases). The CDR3 spans 14 residues. With 10 bases removed from V and 2 bases from J, the gap between germline ends came to 12 bases. Germline CDR1 and CDR2: MDHEN and SYDVKM. The DNA of the CDR3 is TGTGCCACGAGGACAGAGGCCTATAATTCACCCCTCCACTTT. It encodes CATRTEAYNSPLHF.

This clonotype was seen a handful of times. The chain recombines TRBV5-1 with TRBJ2-2, with TRBD2 as a possible D gene (6 bases). V was clipped by 5 bases and J by 1 base, with 12 bases between them. Germline CDR1 SGHRS, CDR2 YFSETQ. The CDR3 totals 15 residues. CDR3 residues: CASSPASVNTGELFF. DNA for the CDR3: TGCGCCAGCAGTCCCGCTAGCGTGAACACCGGGGAGCTGTTTTTT.

The chain recombines TRBV6-1 with TRBJ1-5, with D possibly TRBD1 on 6 matching bases. The V end was cut by 11 bases, the J end by 4 bases, with 15 bases between. Germline CDR1 reads MNHNS; CDR2 reads SASEGT. This CDR3 has 13 amino acids. The CDR3: CAHEQGGNQPQHF. DNA of the CDR3: TGTGCCCATGAACAGGGCGGGAATCAGCCCCAGCATTTT.

The genes are TRBV28 and TRBJ1-5; no firm D call. V was pared by 2 bases and J by 0 bases, with 20 bases between. The CDR3 extends over 19 amino acids. Germline loops: CDR1 MDHEN, CDR2 SYDVKM. CDR3 sequence: CASSLVKWRVLDSNQPQHF. DNA of the CDR3: TGTGCCAGCAGTTTAGTCAAGTGGAGGGTTTTAGATAGCAATCAGCCCCAGCATTTT.

At least ten counts were recorded for this clonotype. The CDR3: CASSFRGQDTQYF. CDR3 nucleotide sequence: TGTGCCAGCAGCTTCCGGGGGCAAGATACGCAGTATTTT. The chain employs TRBV7-9 and TRBJ2-3; D is tentatively TRBD1 or TRBD2 (6 bases each). The V gene's germline CDR1 is SEHNR and CDR2 FQNEAQ (reference sequence). This CDR3 comprises 13 residues. The V end lost 3 bases, the J end lost 5 bases, and 9 bases lay between the germline ends.

This rearrangement joins TRBV29-1 to TRBJ1-2; D not resolved. V dropped 6 bases and J dropped 5 bases, with 13 bases sitting between them. This CDR3 is 12 amino acids long. Germline lookup yields CDR1 SQVTM and CDR2 ANQGSEA. The CDR3 sequence is CSVELSGYGYTF. CDR3 bases: TGCAGCGTAGAACTTTCCGGATATGGCTACACCTTC. Full variable domain (missing parts from reference TRBV29-1 and TRBJ1-2): SAVISQKPSRDICQRGTSLTIQCQVDSQVTMMFWYRQQPGQSLTLIATANQGSEATYESGFVIDKFPISRPNLTFSTLTVSNMSPEDSSIYLCSVELSGYGYTFGSGTRLTVV.

In its sample, this clonotype was seen a few times. The chain carries TRBV9 and TRBJ2-1; 16 positions match TRBD2. Germline V gene lookup returns CDR1 SGDLS and CDR2 YYNGEE. This CDR3 comprises 19 residues. V was pared by 2 bases and J by 4 bases, with 9 bases of the junction left unmatched. This chain's CDR3 is CASSVGTSGRAGPYNEQFF. The DNA for the CDR3 is TGTGCCAGCAGCGTGGGGACTAGCGGGAGGGCCGGCCCATACAATGAGCAGTTCTTC.